This entry lists 11 T cell receptor beta chains sequenced from one sample in a study of T cells in Graves' hyperthyroidism and ophthalmopathy. The CDR3 regions of TCR beta were amplified from RNA transcripts. With the HTBI primer set, the TCR CDR3 went through a first round of RT-PCR. TCRdb re-called the multiplex PCR reads with MiXCR, one entry per CDR3 protein. Among about 610,000 distinct CDR3 sequences listed, 14% to 15% were seen once. The source material was blood. These receptors originate from a middle-aged woman with Graves' ophthalmopathy.

Turning to this clonotype: The junction differs from germline at one of its ends, possibly a read error. The CDR3 region has the DNA TGCGCCAGCACAAGGGCGGGATCCTACGAGCAGTACTTC. Its protein product is CASTRAGSYEQYF. The chain employs TRBV6-1 and TRBJ2-7; weak D call: TRBD2 (6 bases). The CDR3 loop spans 13 amino acids. Germline V gene sequence: CDR1 MNHNS, CDR2 SASEGT.

DNA of the CDR3: TGTGCCAGCGGCCAAGGGGCCCACCGGGAGCTGTTTTTT. Protein sequence: CASGQGAHRELFF. The V call is TRBV7-2, the J call TRBJ2-2; TRBD1 is a possible D gene (5 bases). Trimming took 8 bases from V and 9 from J, leaving 16 bases between them. Germline-derived CDR1 and CDR2 are SGHTA and FQGNSA. The CDR3 consists of 13 residues.

There are a few counts of this clonotype. This CDR3 is CASSWDRTYQPQHF. The CDR3 DNA is TGTGCCAGCTCCTGGGACCGAACCTATCAGCCCCAGCATTTT. The chain recombines TRBV27 with TRBJ1-5, with D possibly being TRBD1 (5 bases). The CDR3 covers 14 residues. Deletions cut 8 bases from V and 5 bases from J, with 16 bases between. Germline CDR1 MNHEY, CDR2 SMNVEV (reference sequence).

In this sample, this clonotype turned up many times. The chain links TRBV12-3 or TRBV12-4 to TRBJ2-7, with 7 bases fitting TRBD1. With V trimmed by 8 bases and J by 1 base, 5 bases remained unmatched. CDR3 length: 13 residues. The CDR3: CASLRDSSYEQYF. For the CDR3, the DNA is TGTGCCAGCCTCCGGGACAGTTCCTACGAGCAGTACTTC.

This clonotype was recorded many times. The chain links TRBV20-1 to TRBJ2-5, with 9 positions matching TRBD1. The CDR3 consists of 15 residues. CDR1 is DFQATT and CDR2 is SNEGSKA in the germline V gene (reference sequence). After removal of 6 bases from V and 3 bases from J, the junction contained 11 bases not matched to a gene. CDR3 nucleotide sequence: TGCAGTGCCTTTACGCCGGGACAGGGTAAAGAGACCCAGTACTTC. Translated, it gives CSAFTPGQGKETQYF.

This clonotype has a count of ten or more. This sequence joins TRBV3-1 and TRBJ1-2, with D unclear. V was shortened by 0 bases and J by 8 bases, with 16 bases between the two germline ends. CDR1 LGHDT and CDR2 YNNKEL come from the germline V gene (reference sequence). The CDR3 spans 15 residues. The CDR3 loop is CASSQEAGSTVGYTF. In nucleotides, the CDR3 is TGTGCCAGCAGCCAAGAAGCGGGCTCGACCGTAGGCTACACCTTC.

This clonotype was seen at least ten times. The CDR3 reads CASSDQGVAGEARETQYF. DNA for the CDR3: TGTGCCAGCAGCGACCAGGGGGTAGCGGGAGAAGCTAGGGAGACCCAGTACTTC. This rearrangement joins TRBV11-2 to TRBJ2-5; TRBD2 agrees at 9 bases. The trim removed 5 bases at V and 5 bases at J, leaving 18 bases unmatched. Germline V gives CDR1 SGHAT, CDR2 FQNNGV. This CDR3 is 18 amino acids long. The full variable domain, its missing parts supplied by reference TRBV11-2 and TRBJ2-5, is EAGVAQSPRYKIIEKRQSVAFWCNPISGHATLYWYQQILGQGPKLLIQFQNNGVVDDSQLPKDRFSAERLKGVDSTLKIQPAKLEDSAVYLCASSDQGVAGEARETQYFGPGTRLLVL.

The chain is built from TRBV28 and TRBJ2-3; weak D call: TRBD2 (6 bases). Germline V gene lookup returns CDR1 MDHEN and CDR2 SYDVKM. The CDR3 has 15 amino acids. V dropped 1 base and J dropped 3 bases, with 11 bases sitting between them. CDR3 amino acids: CASSLLAGLTDTQYF. The CDR3 nucleotides read TGTGCCAGCAGTTTATTGGCGGGATTGACAGATACGCAGTATTTT.

This clonotype was detected ten times or more. The chain uses TRBV7-2 and TRBJ2-2; D call uncertain. Trimming stripped 6 bases from V and 5 bases from J, with 13 bases between. Germline values: CDR1 SGHTA, CDR2 FQGNSA. CDR3 length: 14 residues. The CDR3 loop reads CASRPTAETGELFF. In DNA, the CDR3 is TGTGCCAGCAGGCCGACCGCGGAAACCGGGGAGCTGTTTTTT.

This clonotype was recorded many times. The V and J genes are TRBV20-1 and TRBJ2-7; no clear D gene. Trimming took 5 bases from V and 2 from J, leaving 16 bases between them. This CDR3 has 14 residues. Germline V gives CDR1 DFQATT, CDR2 SNEGSKA (reference sequence). This CDR3 is CSASPSATPYEQYF. In DNA, the CDR3 is TGCAGTGCTTCCCCCTCCGCGACCCCCTACGAGCAGTACTTC.

This chain connects TRBV30 to TRBJ2-7; 7 nucleotides agree with TRBD2. V shed 2 bases and J 3 bases; nucleotides not matched to a gene: 4. The CDR3 has 13 residues. From germline, CDR1 is GTSNPN and CDR2 SVGIG (reference sequence). CDR3 sequence: CAWSWGGSYEQYF. As DNA, the CDR3 is TGTGCCTGGAGTTGGGGGGGGAGCTACGAGCAGTACTTC.